Shown below are 21 T cell receptor beta chains from a single sample sequenced in a study of blood T cell repertoires in COVID-19. This table comes from immunoSEQ multiplex PCR, and its TCRdb copy is limited to in-frame clones, with some not included. Of 30,000 to 35,000 clones in the sample, about nine tenths are singletons; the top ten hold about 20%. What was sequenced was peripheral blood. These receptor sequences come from an elderly man with acute or convalescent COVID-19.

About this clone: One junction end does not reproduce the germline sequence, and a read error may be involved. The V and J genes are TRBV5-4 and TRBJ1-1; 9 bases agree with TRBD1. This CDR3 has 14 amino acids. Germline CDR1 and CDR2: SGHNT and YYREEE (reference sequence). In DNA form, the CDR3 reads TGTGCCAGCAACTTGGACAGGGGTAACACTGAAGCTTTCTTT. Protein sequence: CASNLDRGNTEAFF.

The chain is built from TRBV6-5 and TRBJ2-5, with D maybe TRBD2 (6 bases). Per germline, CDR1 MNHEY and CDR2 SVGAGI. Trimming cost V 5 bases and J 2 bases, with 15 bases left between them. The CDR3 has 15 residues. The CDR3 loop reads CASSRGGIEQETQYF. As DNA, the CDR3 is TGTGCCAGCAGTCGTGGGGGGATTGAGCAAGAGACCCAGTACTTC.

The J gene is TRBJ1-3, the V gene TRBV18, with TRBD1 as a possible D gene (5 bases). Trimming removed 3 bases from V and 3 bases from J, with 18 bases in between. Per the germline V gene, CDR1 is KGHSH and CDR2 is LQKENI. The CDR3 totals 17 residues. CDR3 bases: TGTGCCAGCTCACCCCAAATCACGCGGAGGGGTGGAAACACCATATATTTT. It translates to CASSPQITRRGGNTIYF.

This clone was found once. Other nucleotide sequences in the sample specify the same CDR3. The chain carries TRBV7-2 and TRBJ1-6; 8 bases are shared with TRBD1. This CDR3 has 14 residues. V shed 3 bases and J 7 bases; nucleotides not matched to a gene: 2. From germline, CDR1 is SGHTA and CDR2 FQGNSA. The CDR3 sequence is CASSLTGENSPLHF. Here the CDR3 DNA reads TGTGCCAGCAGCTTGACAGGGGAGAATTCACCCCTCCACTTT.

The chain employs TRBV10-2 and TRBJ2-1; 7 positions match TRBD1. In germline, CDR1 is WSHSY, CDR2 SAAADI. The CDR3 totals 14 residues. V shed 4 bases and J 7 bases; nucleotides not matched to a gene: 7. CDR3 amino acids: CASSGRGSLNEQFF. The CDR3 coding sequence is TGCGCCAGCAGTGGCAGGGGGAGTCTGAATGAGCAGTTCTTC.

CDR3 DNA sequence: TGCGCCAGCAGCCTAGGACAGGTAGGATCACCCCTCCACTTT. It codes for CASSLGQVGSPLHF. This rearrangement joins TRBV5-1 to TRBJ1-6, with 7 positions matching TRBD1. Germline V gives CDR1 SGHRS, CDR2 YFSETQ. V lost 4 bases and J lost 10; bases outside the gene matches: 8. The length of the CDR3 is 14 residues. The full variable domain, rest sourced from reference TRBV5-1 and TRBJ1-6, is KAGVTQTPRYLIKTRGQQVTLSCSPISGHRSVSWYQQTPGQGLQFLFEYFSETQRNKGNFPGRFSGRQFSNSRSEMNVSTLELGDSALYLCASSLGQVGSPLHFGNGTRLTVT.

V gene TRBV5-5 combines with J gene TRBJ2-3; TRBD1 might be the D (5 bases). V was shortened by 3 bases and J by 0 bases, with 11 bases between the two germline ends. The CDR3 is 15 amino acids. Germline V lookup: CDR1 SGHKS, CDR2 YYEKEE (reference sequence). This CDR3 is CASSSRQLSTDTQYF. Written as DNA, the CDR3 is TGTGCCAGCAGCTCCAGACAGCTTAGCACAGATACGCAGTATTTT.

The V gene is TRBV5-1, the J gene TRBJ2-1; TRBD2 matches 7 bases. From germline, CDR1 is SGHRS and CDR2 YFSETQ. The CDR3 is 15 amino acids. The V segment lost 0 bases and the J segment 6 bases; nucleotides outside the gene matches: 6. The CDR3 sequence: CASSLVSGEVNEQFF. The DNA for the CDR3 is TGCGCCAGCAGCTTGGTAAGCGGGGAGGTCAATGAGCAGTTCTTC.

This chain connects TRBV9 to TRBJ2-3; D may be TRBD2 (7 bases). The V end was cut by 0 bases, the J end by 5 bases, with 16 bases between. This CDR3 is built from 16 residues. CDR1 and CDR2 from the germline V gene are SGDLS and YYNGEE. CDR3 loop: CASSVGGQGRGDTQYF. The CDR3 nucleotides read TGTGCCAGCAGCGTAGGAGGGCAGGGGAGGGGAGATACGCAGTATTTT.

The CDR3 nucleotides are TGTGCCAGCAGCGCCGGGGTGGTGAACTCTGGAAACACCATATATTTT. Protein: CASSAGVVNSGNTIYF. This rearrangement joins TRBV9 to TRBJ1-3; D remains ambiguous. Looked up from germline, CDR1 is SGDLS and CDR2 is YYNGEE. The CDR3 spans 16 residues. V gave up 3 bases and J gave up 0 bases, with 13 bases separating them.

This chain connects TRBV11-2 to TRBJ2-7; 7 bases map to TRBD1. Germline CDR1 and CDR2: SGHAT and FQNNGV. The V and J ends lost 6 bases and 5 bases, in that order; junction bases with no gene match: 10. The CDR3 totals 14 residues. The CDR3 bases are TGTGCCAGCAGTGCACTGACAGGGAGCGACGAGCAGTACTTC. Translating gives CASSALTGSDEQYF.

This chain connects TRBV20-1 to TRBJ1-1, with D uncertain. CDR1 and CDR2 (germline): DFQATT, SNEGSKA (reference sequence). The CDR3 has 11 residues. The CDR3 reads CRVSGNTEAFF. CDR3 coding DNA: TGCAGGGTGTCAGGGAACACTGAAGCTTTCTTT.

Here the CDR3 reads CASSLGTSDEQFF. CDR3 in DNA: TGTGCCAGCAGTTTAGGGACTAGCGATGAGCAGTTCTTC. J is TRBJ2-1 and V is TRBV28; 10 bases fit TRBD2. Germline V gene sequence: CDR1 MDHEN, CDR2 SYDVKM. V trimming: 2 bases; J trimming: 8 bases; junction bases outside the gene matches: 0. The CDR3 runs to 13 residues.

The chain combines TRBV6-5 with TRBJ1-5; tentative D call: TRBD1 (5 bases). The germline V gene has CDR1 MNHEY and CDR2 SVGAGI. The CDR3 length is 14 residues. Trimming shortened V by 6 bases and J by 2 bases, and 11 bases separated the two germline ends. CDR3 sequence reads: CASRKGRGNQPQHF. DNA for the CDR3: TGTGCCAGCAGGAAGGGCAGGGGCAATCAGCCCCAGCATTTT.

The V gene is TRBV29-1, the J gene TRBJ2-2; tentative D call: TRBD1 (5 bases). Trimming stripped 7 bases from V and 2 bases from J, with 14 bases between. CDR1 is SQVTM and CDR2 is ANQGSEA in the germline V gene. The CDR3 is 14 residues long. CDR3 in amino acids: CSARAAYNTGELFF. CDR3 nucleotides: TGCAGCGCCAGGGCTGCGTATAACACCGGGGAGCTGTTTTTT.

V gene TRBV9 combines with J gene TRBJ2-2; weak D call: TRBD2 (6 bases). Per germline, CDR1 SGDLS and CDR2 YYNGEE. V was pared by 7 bases and J by 6 bases, with 25 bases between. The CDR3 is 17 residues long. For the CDR3, the DNA is TGTGCCAGCTGCCGGTGGTCCGGTGGGGCTAGCGCCGGGGAGCTGTTTTTT. Protein: CASCRWSGGASAGELFF.

The V gene is TRBV19, the J gene TRBJ1-6, with D tentatively TRBD1 (5 bases). Trimming removed 7 bases from V and 7 bases from J, with 11 bases in between. The CDR3 is made up of 13 amino acids. Germline CDR1 LNHDA, CDR2 SQIVND (reference sequence). Here the CDR3 reads CASKGEGNSPLHF. The CDR3 DNA reads TGTGCCAGTAAAGGGGAAGGGAATTCACCCCTCCACTTT.

This clone has only one observation. The chain is built from TRBV29-1 and TRBJ1-1; 11 bases agree with TRBD1. The CDR3 consists of 14 residues. J was trimmed by 5 bases and V by 2 bases; bases with no gene match: 4. CDR1 and CDR2 (germline): SQVTM, ANQGSEA. CDR3: CSVERGQGVTEAFF. In DNA, the CDR3 is TGCAGCGTTGAAAGGGGACAGGGGGTTACTGAAGCTTTCTTT.

The chain is built from TRBV5-1 and TRBJ2-3, with D tentatively TRBD1 (6 bases). The V gene lost 2 bases and the J gene lost 2 bases, with 12 bases spanning the gap. The CDR3 is made up of 15 amino acids. CDR1 SGHRS and CDR2 YFSETQ come from the germline V gene. The CDR3 here is CASSLQGTYTDTQYF. The CDR3, as DNA: TGCGCCAGCAGCTTACAGGGAACCTACACAGATACGCAGTATTTT. Variable domain in full (rest from reference TRBV5-1 and TRBJ2-3): KAGVTQTPRYLIKTRGQQVTLSCSPISGHRSVSWYQQTPGQGLQFLFEYFSETQRNKGNFPGRFSGRQFSNSRSEMNVSTLELGDSALYLCASSLQGTYTDTQYFGPGTRLTVL.

The genes are TRBV9 and TRBJ2-3; possibly TRBD1 for D (5 bases). The length of the CDR3 is 15 residues. Germline V gene lookup returns CDR1 SGDLS and CDR2 YYNGEE. V dropped 0 bases and J dropped 5 bases, with 13 bases sitting between them. The CDR3 loop is CASSVGSAQGDTQYF. In DNA, the CDR3 is TGTGCCAGCAGCGTAGGGTCCGCGCAGGGAGATACGCAGTATTTT.

The chain employs TRBV29-1 and TRBJ2-2; the D gene is possibly TRBD1 (5 bases). Germline values: CDR1 SQVTM, CDR2 ANQGSEA. The CDR3 has 14 residues. The CDR3 DNA reads TGCAGTGTAGGGGCAGGGTGGGCGTCCGGGGAGCTGTTTTTT. Translating it yields CSVGAGWASGELFF.